This T cell receptor beta chain comes out of a study of cytomegalovirus exposure and HLA in healthy donors. General study findings and limits: Later analysis found that TCR beta chains associated with HLA were more clonally expanded than other, equally common chains. CMV antigen specificity was confirmed in vitro for three CMV-associated chains.

Comment on this clone: Its matching antigen is unknown.

The PCR made use of 60 Vbeta and 13 Jbeta primers. Measured with immunoSEQ multiplex PCR; TCRdb has only the in-frame clones, and not every one. Here the sample spans roughly 200,000 clones, approximately 79% being singletons. This CDR3 is 12 amino acids long. The germline V gene encodes CDR1 SGHAT and CDR2 FQNNGV. V lost 5 bases to trimming and J lost 2 bases, with 5 bases between them. The receptor's source is a middle-aged man in good health and CMV-seronegative. This chain links TRBV11-2 with TRBJ2-3; D not certain. Material for sequencing was PBMCs. The CDR3 region has the DNA TGTGCCAGCAGCATATACACAGATACGCAGTATTTT. It translates to CASSIYTDTQYF.